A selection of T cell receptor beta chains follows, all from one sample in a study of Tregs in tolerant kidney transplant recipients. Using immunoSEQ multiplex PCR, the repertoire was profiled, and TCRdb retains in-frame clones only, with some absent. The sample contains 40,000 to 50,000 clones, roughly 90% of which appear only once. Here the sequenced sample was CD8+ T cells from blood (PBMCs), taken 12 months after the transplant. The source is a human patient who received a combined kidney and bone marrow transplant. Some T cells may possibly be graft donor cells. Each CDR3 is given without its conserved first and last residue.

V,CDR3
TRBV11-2,ASSLPSTGYGYT
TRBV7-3,ASSLMGLAGDEQY
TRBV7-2,ASSPGQQETQY
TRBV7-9,ASSPGTGEADTQY
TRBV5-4,ASSKGLAEMNEQF
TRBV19,ASSFGNTEAF
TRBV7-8,ASSLETSGTY
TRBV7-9,ASSILNEKLF
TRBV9,ASSDRLAGATDTQY
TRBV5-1,ASSLLAGGQYNEQF
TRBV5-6,ASRRDRTYNSPLH
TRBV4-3,ASSQDVGQRNQPQH
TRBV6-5,ASSYSPSEGEQY
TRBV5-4,ASSLVLAGRETQY
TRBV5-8,ASRNGGQGPLKDSEKLF
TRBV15,ATSSVESGNEKLF
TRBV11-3,ASRRLAGGPETQY
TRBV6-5,ASSYQNTEAF
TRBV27,ASSLSGQTLSYEQY
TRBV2,ASSLDSSYNEQF
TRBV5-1,ASSLESGFYGYT
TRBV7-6,ASSSTSGGATEQF
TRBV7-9,ASSLPGLAYEQY
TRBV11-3,ASSLEGDYYNEQF
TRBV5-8,ASSLITGISGNTIY
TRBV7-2,ASSLAHSSYEQY
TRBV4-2,ASSQAGGVQETQY
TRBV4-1,ASSFNGDEQY
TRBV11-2,ASSVGTGSSPLH
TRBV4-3,ASSQDLGAYEQY
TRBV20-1,SAPSGYEQY
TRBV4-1,ASSPTRKGTDTQY
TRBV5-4,ASKTQSARVGGGYTGELF
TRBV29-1,SVGNPEGQPQH
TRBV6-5,ASSYSQGHLYEQY
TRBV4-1,ASRDGVSNQPQH
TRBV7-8,ASSLEGREGTGELF
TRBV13,ASSLWGTGGNIQY
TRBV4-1,ASSQSSPGRINTEAF
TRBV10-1,ASREIPWVAEETQY
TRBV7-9,ASSFGDSGYEQY
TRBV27,ASSSPGRDNEQF
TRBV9,ASSRQGYEQY
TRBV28,ASSKTSGGAYEQY
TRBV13,ASSLGTSNVRYEQY
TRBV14,ASSQDYLGRVDGYT
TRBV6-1,ASSEEWTSLNEQF
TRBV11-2,ASNVAGGYNEQF
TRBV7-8,ASSLAASGTNYEQY
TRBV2,ASRAGETYNSPLH
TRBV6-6,ASRTQEYSNQPQH
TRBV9,ASSPKIHSYNEQF
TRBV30,AWSATGSTDTQY